This TCR beta chain was sequenced in a study of blood T cell repertoires in COVID-19. Overall study: Spain, Italy and the United States supplied samples that represented acute and convalescent COVID-19.

As processed by the authors: Researchers report that nucleated cell counts were estimated from reference gene primer amplification. Libraries were prepared by immunoSEQ multiplex PCR; TCRdb keeps only in-frame clonotypes and omits some of them. That table gives V, J and clone size, and the DNA gave D and trimming. Of 270,000 or so clones listed, around 90% are singletons. The CDR3 covers 17 residues. Per the germline V gene, CDR1 is MNHNY and CDR2 is SVGAGI (reference sequence). Trimming stripped 5 bases from V and 1 base from J, with 15 bases between. The V gene is TRBV6-6, the J gene TRBJ2-6, with D possibly matching TRBD1 (6 bases). The sequenced sample was peripheral blood. This receptor was identified in a woman in her thirties or forties who had recovered from COVID-19. CDR3 sequence reads: CASSRTGILSGANVLTF. The CDR3 DNA reads as TGTGCCAGCAGTCGTACAGGGATACTGTCTGGGGCCAACGTCCTGACTTTC.